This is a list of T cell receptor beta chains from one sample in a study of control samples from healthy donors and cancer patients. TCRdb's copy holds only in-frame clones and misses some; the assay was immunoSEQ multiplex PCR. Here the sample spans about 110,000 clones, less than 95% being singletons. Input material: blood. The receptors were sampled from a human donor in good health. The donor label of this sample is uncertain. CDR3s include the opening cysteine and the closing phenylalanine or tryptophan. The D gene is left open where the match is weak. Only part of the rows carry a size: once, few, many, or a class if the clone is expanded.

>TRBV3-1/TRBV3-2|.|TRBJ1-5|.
TGTGCCAGCAGCCCTAGTCGGGTAGGGCAGCCCCAGCATTTT
CASSPSRVGQPQHF
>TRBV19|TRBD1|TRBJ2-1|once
TGTGCCAGTAGTATAAACGGACAGGGGGCGTTCCATGAGCAGTTCTTC
CASSINGQGAFHEQFF
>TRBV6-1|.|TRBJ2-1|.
TGTGCCAGCAGTGTGGCGGGGCTCTTCCCAAACAATGAGCAGTTCTTC
CASSVAGLFPNNEQFF
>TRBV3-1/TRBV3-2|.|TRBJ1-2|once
TGTGCCAGCAGCCAAGATAGGTTCTTGGCAGAGTATAACTATGGCTACACCTTC
CASSQDRFLAEYNYGYTF
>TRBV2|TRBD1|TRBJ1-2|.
TGTGCCAGCAGTGCAGGCACAGGGGATAACTATGGCTACACCTTC
CASSAGTGDNYGYTF
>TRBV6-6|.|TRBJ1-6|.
TGTGCCAGCAGTTACGGGGGGACGGATTCACCCCTCCACTTT
CASSYGGTDSPLHF
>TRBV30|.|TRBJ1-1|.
TGTGCCTGGAGTGCAACAGTGAACACTGAAGCTTTCTTT
CAWSATVNTEAFF
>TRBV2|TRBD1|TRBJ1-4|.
TGTGCCAGCAGCGATCGACAGAGGGGGCCAGAAAAACTGTTTTTT
CASSDRQRGPEKLFF
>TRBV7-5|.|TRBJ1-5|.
TGTGTCAGAACCACTAAAGTCAGGGGGGGCAATCAGCCCCAGCATTTT
CVRTTKVRGGNQPQHF
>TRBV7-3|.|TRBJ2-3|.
TGTGCCAGCAGCTTAGGGGGAGCCGATACGCAGTATTTT
CASSLGGADTQYF
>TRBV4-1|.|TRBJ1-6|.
TGCGCCAGCAGCCAACTCACAGGGTCGAGGTCACCCCTCCACTTT
CASSQLTGSRSPLHF
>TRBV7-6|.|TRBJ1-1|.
TGTGCCAGCAGCTTAGAACCTGGGGAGGAAGCTTTCTTT
CASSLEPGEEAFF
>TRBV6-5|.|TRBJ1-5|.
TGTGCCAGCAGCCTTGGGGGGGTAAGCAATCAGCCCCAGCATTTT
CASSLGGVSNQPQHF
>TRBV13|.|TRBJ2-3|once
TGTGCCAGCAGCTTACGTCAAACAGATACGCAGTATTTT
CASSLRQTDTQYF
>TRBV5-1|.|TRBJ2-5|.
TGCGCCAGCAGCTGGGGGGTCCAAGAGACCCAGTACTTC
CASSWGVQETQYF
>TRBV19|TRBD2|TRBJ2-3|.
TGTGCCAGTAGTATAGGGGGCCTAGCGGGGGGCACAGATACGCAGTATTTT
CASSIGGLAGGTDTQYF
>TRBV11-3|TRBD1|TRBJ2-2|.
TGTGCCAGCGGATGGACAGGGAACACCGGGGAGCTGTTTTTT
CASGWTGNTGELFF
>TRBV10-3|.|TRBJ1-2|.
TGTGCCATCAGTGAGTCAGCTACAGGATATGGCTACACCTTC
CAISESATGYGYTF
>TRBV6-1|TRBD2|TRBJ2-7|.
TGTGCCAGCAGTGAGCCGTTTCGGGGGGGCGAGCAGTACTTC
CASSEPFRGGEQYF
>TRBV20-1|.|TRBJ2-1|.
TGCAGTGCTAGTAGGGGCCTGGACTTGAATGAGCAGTTCTTC
CSASRGLDLNEQFF
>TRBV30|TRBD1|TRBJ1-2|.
TGTGCCTGGGGTGGACAGGGGAAAAACTATGGCTACACCTTC
CAWGGQGKNYGYTF
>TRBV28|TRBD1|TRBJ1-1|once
TGTGCCAGCAGTCCCTTCGGACAGGGGAAGAACACTGAAGCTTTCTTT
CASSPFGQGKNTEAFF
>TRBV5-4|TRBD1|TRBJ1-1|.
TGTGCCAGCAGCTTATTAGGGACAGGGGTTACTGAAGCTTTCTTT
CASSLLGTGVTEAFF
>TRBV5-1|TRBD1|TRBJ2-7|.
TGCGCCAGCAGCTACGGGACAGTCTACGAGCAGTACTTC
CASSYGTVYEQYF
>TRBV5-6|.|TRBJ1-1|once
TGTGCCAGCAGCGACGTCCCAACCCGGAACACTGAAGCTTTCTTT
CASSDVPTRNTEAFF
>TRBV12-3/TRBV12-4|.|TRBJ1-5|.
TGTGCCAGCAGTTCAGACACCTATCAGCCCCAGCATTTT
CASSSDTYQPQHF
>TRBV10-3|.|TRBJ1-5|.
TGTGCCATCAGACCGGACAGTAATAGCAATCAGCCCCAGCATTTT
CAIRPDSNSNQPQHF
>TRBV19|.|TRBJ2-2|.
TGTGCCAGTAGCGACCTCCCGAACACCGGGGAGCTGTTTTTT
CASSDLPNTGELFF
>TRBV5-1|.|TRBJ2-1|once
TGCGCCAGCAGTGTGACGACCAATGAGCAGTTCTTC
CASSVTTNEQFF
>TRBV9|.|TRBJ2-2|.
TGTGCCAGCGACACCGGACCGAACACCGGGGAGCTGTTTTTT
CASDTGPNTGELFF
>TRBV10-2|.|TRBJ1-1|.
TGCGCCAGCAGTGGTCTATCGGTGTCGGGGAACACTGAAGCTTTCTTT
CASSGLSVSGNTEAFF
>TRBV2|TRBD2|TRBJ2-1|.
TGTGCCAGCCGCTTACTAGCGGGGACTGTCAATGAGCAGTTCTTC
CASRLLAGTVNEQFF
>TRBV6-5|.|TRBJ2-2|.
TGTGCCAGCATCCAAAAAGGGGCCGGGGAGCTGTTTTTT
CASIQKGAGELFF
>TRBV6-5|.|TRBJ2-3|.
TGTGCCAGCAGTCCACGGACTAGCACAGATACGCAGTATTTT
CASSPRTSTDTQYF
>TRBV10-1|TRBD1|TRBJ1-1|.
TGCGCCAGCAGCGCACAGGGGGCTCGAACTGAAGCTTTCTTT
CASSAQGARTEAFF
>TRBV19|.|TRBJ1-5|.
TGTGCCAGTAGTATAGTGGACAATAGCAATCAGCCCCAGCATTTT
CASSIVDNSNQPQHF
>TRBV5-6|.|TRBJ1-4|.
TGTGCCAGCGAGGTCATGGGAAACGAAAAACTGTTTTTT
CASEVMGNEKLFF
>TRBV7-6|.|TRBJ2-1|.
TGTGCCAGCAGCTTAGTCTCCGATGGGGAGCAGTTCTTC
CASSLVSDGEQFF
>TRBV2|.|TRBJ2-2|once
TGTGCCAGCAGTGTTCGCAGCACCGGGGAGCTGTTTTTT
CASSVRSTGELFF
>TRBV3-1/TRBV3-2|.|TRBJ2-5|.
TGTGCCAGCAGCCAAGAAGGGGAGACTTTGATGGCCCAGTACTTC
CASSQEGETLMAQYF
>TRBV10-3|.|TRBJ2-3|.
TGTGCCATCAGTACCCCTAAGGGGGGAGCAAACACAGATACGCAGTATTTT
CAISTPKGGANTDTQYF
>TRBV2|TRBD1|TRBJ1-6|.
TGTGCCAGCCTACCAACAGGGGATAATTCACCCCTCCACTTT
CASLPTGDNSPLHF
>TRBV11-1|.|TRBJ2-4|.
TGTGCCAGCAGCTTAGCCGCTGCCGGGCAAAACATTCAGTACTTC
CASSLAAAGQNIQYF
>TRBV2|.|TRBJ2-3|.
TGTGCCAGCAGCCCCGGACAGCACACAGATACGCAGTATTTT
CASSPGQHTDTQYF
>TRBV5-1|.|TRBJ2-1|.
TGCGCCAGCAGCTTAGGACAGAGTATGTACAATGAGCAGTTCTTC
CASSLGQSMYNEQFF
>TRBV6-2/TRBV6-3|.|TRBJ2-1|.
TGTGCCAGCAGTTACAGGGAAGGGTCCTACAATGAGCAGTTCTTC
CASSYREGSYNEQFF
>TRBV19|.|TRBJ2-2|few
TGTGCCAGTAGTATATCGGGGGCCACCGGGGAGCTGTTTTTT
CASSISGATGELFF
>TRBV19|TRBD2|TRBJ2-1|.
TGTGCCAGTAGTATATCGCTAGCGGGGTCTGGCAATGAGCAGTTCTTC
CASSISLAGSGNEQFF
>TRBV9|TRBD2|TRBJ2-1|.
TGTGCCAGCAGCGACCTAGCGGGGGGGATGTACAATGAGCAGTTCTTC
CASSDLAGGMYNEQFF
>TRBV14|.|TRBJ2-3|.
TGTGCCAGCAGCCAAGGCGCAGGGGATACGCAGTATTTT
CASSQGAGDTQYF
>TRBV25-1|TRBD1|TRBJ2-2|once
TGTGCCAGCAGGCCGGGACAGAAGAACACCGGGGAGCTGTTTTTT
CASRPGQKNTGELFF
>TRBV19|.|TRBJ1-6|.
TGTGCCAGTAGTCTAGAGTCGAGGGGGAGTATTAATTCACCCCTCCACTTT
CASSLESRGSINSPLHF
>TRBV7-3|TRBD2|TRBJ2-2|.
TGTGCCAGCAGCTCTCAGGGAGGGACGGGAAACACCGGGGAGCTGTTTTTT
CASSSQGGTGNTGELFF
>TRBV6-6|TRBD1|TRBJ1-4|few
TGTGCCAGCAGCAGCCGACAGGGGGGAGGACTGTTTTTT
CASSSRQGGGLFF
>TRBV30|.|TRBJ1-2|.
TGTGCCTGGAGTGTTGGAGGGGATGGCTACACCTTC
CAWSVGGDGYTF
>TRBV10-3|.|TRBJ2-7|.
TGTGCCATCAGTGAGCGACAGGTATCCTACGAGCAGTACTTC
CAISERQVSYEQYF
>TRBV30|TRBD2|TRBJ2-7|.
TGTGCCTGGAGGCACCGGGGGGGATCCTACGAGCAGTACTTC
CAWRHRGGSYEQYF
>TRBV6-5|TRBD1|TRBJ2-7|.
TGTGCCAGCAGTTACTCGGGGGACAGAACCTACGAGCAGTACTTC
CASSYSGDRTYEQYF